This T cell receptor beta chain was captured by sequencing in a study of metastatic and nonmetastatic thyroid tumors. The wider study: Across blood and tumor or nodule tissue, repertoires from malignant and benign thyroid patients were compared with one another. Findings and limits, study-wide: In blood and tumor, TCR beta diversity was reportedly significantly higher in malignant thyroid tumors than in benign nodules.

Methods used by the authors: Between-group CDR3 differences, defined by clinicopathological status, yielded a distant-metastasis classifier for papillary thyroid cancer. TCRdb re-called the PCR reads through MiXCR. These V and J calls derive from TCRdb rather than the authors' analysis. The sample lists 40,000 or so clones; approximately 20% were seen once. No patient had received any treatment before thyroid surgery. Concerning this clone: Its specificity is not known.

This CDR3 spans 14 amino acids. Trimming cost V 5 bases and J 4 bases; bases outside gene matches: 5. CDR1 and CDR2 from the germline V gene are MNHNS and SASEGT. The source of this sequence is a female donor with papillary thyroid cancer or a benign thyroid nodule (not recorded which). Some clones in this sample may be carry-over from other donors' samples. Sequenced: blood. The rearrangement joins TRBV6-1 to TRBJ2-5; 9 bases map to TRBD1. The chain's CDR3 is CASSTLDRGETQYF. CDR3 bases: TGTGCCAGCAGTACCCTGGACAGGGGAGAGACCCAGTACTTC.